Sequencing of this T cell receptor (beta chain) was carried out in a study of radiotherapy plus CTLA-4 blockade in lung cancer. Study background: An objective response was seen in 15% to 20% of patients, and disease control in 31%. Study-wide findings and caveats: In blood, after radiotherapy plus ipilimumab, tumor-derived TCR clones expanded.

This table comes from immunoSEQ multiplex PCR, and its TCRdb copy is limited to in-frame clones, with some not included. The profile shows 90,000 or so clones, about 86% of them singletons. On this clone: No antigen is known for it.

This CDR3 is 15 amino acids long. Germline V gene lookup returns CDR1 MRHNA and CDR2 SNTAGT. V was pared by 0 bases and J by 5 bases, with 14 bases between. This sequence was found in a human donor with non-small cell lung cancer who had a partial response to radiotherapy plus ipilimumab. This specimen was peripheral blood, taken from a patient treated with radiotherapy plus ipilimumab. V usage is TRBV6-4 and J usage is TRBJ2-7, with D possibly being TRBD1 (6 bases). The CDR3 sequence is CASSDSPDSPDEQYF. The CDR3 DNA reads TGTGCCAGCAGTGACTCGCCGGACAGTCCTGACGAGCAGTACTTC.